These T cell receptor beta chains were read from a single sample in a study of long-term antiretroviral therapy in people with HIV. Measured with immunoSEQ multiplex PCR; TCRdb has only the in-frame clones, and not every one. Here the sample spans approximately 29,000 clones, approximately 93% being singletons. The starting material was unsorted PBMCs, obtained 6.2 years after starting antiretroviral therapy. Receptors were obtained from a man aged 40-55 years with HIV. Both conserved end residues are part of each CDR3. Fields, in order: V gene, J gene, clone size, CDR3 protein. For some rows the clone size is stated as once, few or many, or as a class when expanded; others skip it.

>TRBV5-1|TRBJ1-1|.
CASTVGGQTNTEAFF
>TRBV19|TRBJ2-7|.
CASSRSGGYEQYF
>TRBV5-6|TRBJ2-4|once
CASSFRDRGKNIQYF
>TRBV28|TRBJ2-5|.
CAVQTLRYQETQYF
>TRBV27|TRBJ2-2|.
CASSFSQGNTGELFF
>TRBV5-1|TRBJ1-2|.
CASSPTDRGYGYTF
>TRBV27|TRBJ2-1|few
CVTRGGAPLEQSSYNEQFF
>TRBV13|TRBJ2-7|.
CASGSGHLSGNEQYF
>TRBV5-6|TRBJ1-5|.
CASSLGATPVQPQHF
>TRBV19|TRBJ2-3|.
CASSLGVGTDTQYF
>TRBV9|TRBJ2-3|.
CASSTGRGGTDTQYF
>TRBV27|TRBJ2-7|.
CAFQGDGRTYEQYF
>TRBV4-2|TRBJ2-7|.
CASSQDAGSSYEQYF
>TRBV10-2|TRBJ2-2|.
CASGLWGITGELFF
>TRBV6-7|TRBJ1-6|.
CASSLQVNSPLHF
>TRBV7-6|TRBJ1-5|.
CASSLVADYPSNQPQHF
>TRBV7-9|TRBJ2-4|.
CAGEKIVGHQYF
>TRBV19|TRBJ1-4|.
CASGGRGFTNEKLFF
>TRBV7-7|TRBJ2-2|once
CASSGREAGELFF
>TRBV20-1|TRBJ1-2|.
CSAPLGGGYTF
>TRBV27|TRBJ1-1|once
CASSHSADTEAFF
>TRBV6-1|TRBJ2-7|.
CASSHRGLTYEQYF
>TRBV5-1|TRBJ2-7|.
CASSPQTGPHEQYF
>TRBV27|TRBJ2-7|.
CATTNYAEQYF
>TRBV25-1|TRBJ2-2|.
CASTSTGELFF
>TRBV18|TRBJ2-7|once
CASSPGQGARDEQYF
>TRBV6-6|TRBJ2-1|.
CASSYLTGARNEQFF
>TRBV6-1|TRBJ2-5|.
CASSELTGWGETQYF
>TRBV4-3|TRBJ2-5|.
CASSLWGSQETQYF
>TRBV4-1|TRBJ2-5|.
CASSQEGTSGGAQETQYF
>TRBV2|TRBJ1-2|once
CASSDSDWYGYTF
>TRBV6-4|TRBJ2-1|few
CASSVVAGTYNEQFF
>TRBV5-1|TRBJ1-4|.
CASSLGQGSGEKLFF
>TRBV4-2|TRBJ1-4|.
CASSQTGGGHEKLFF
>TRBV9|TRBJ2-7|.
CASSINYSGEQYF
>TRBV19|TRBJ2-2|.
CASSMMATGWTGELFF
>TRBV18|TRBJ1-1|.
CASSPLGGENTEAFF